These T cell receptor beta chains were read from a single sample in a study of T-cell reconstitution after alpha-beta-depleted transplantation in children. TCRdb re-called the PCR reads through MiXCR, storing one row per CDR3 protein. Here the sample spans some 390,000 distinct CDR3 sequences, roughly 20% being singletons. The starting material was PBMCs from the stem cell graft donor, obtained from the stem cell graft. The source of these receptors is a human donor who donated a stem cell graft to a child with acute myeloid leukemia. Both conserved end residues are part of each CDR3. The order of the fields is J gene, V gene, clone size, D gene, CDR3 protein, CDR3 DNA. D genes are given only for firm matches. Some rows mark clone size as missing; the rest say once, few, many or name a class of expanded clone.

J gene: TRBJ2-3
V gene: TRBV7-3
clone size: few
D gene: TRBD2
CDR3 protein: CASSPTSGSGSPDTQYF
CDR3 DNA: TGTGCCAGCAGCCCAACTTCAGGTAGCGGGAGTCCCGATACGCAGTATTTT

J gene: TRBJ1-5
V gene: TRBV6-1
clone size: NA
D gene: NA
CDR3 protein: CASRMNRASNQPQHF
CDR3 DNA: TGTGCCAGCAGAATGAACAGGGCTAGCAATCAGCCCCAGCATTTT

J gene: TRBJ2-1
V gene: TRBV10-1
clone size: many
D gene: TRBD1
CDR3 protein: CASSGPGQGVYNEQFF
CDR3 DNA: TGCGCCAGCAGTGGCCCGGGACAGGGCGTCTACAATGAGCAGTTCTTC

J gene: TRBJ2-3
V gene: TRBV6-6
clone size: many
D gene: NA
CDR3 protein: CASSLQGDTQYF
CDR3 DNA: TGTGCCAGCAGTCTACAGGGAGATACGCAGTATTTT

J gene: TRBJ2-1
V gene: TRBV20-1
clone size: few
D gene: NA
CDR3 protein: CSARDLTNPPYNEQFF
CDR3 DNA: TGCAGTGCTAGAGATCTAACTAACCCCCCCTACAATGAGCAGTTCTTC

J gene: TRBJ2-2
V gene: TRBV4-3
clone size: NA
D gene: NA
CDR3 protein: CASSQERRGSGRTNTGELFF
CDR3 DNA: TGCGCCAGCAGCCAAGAACGGAGGGGGTCGGGGCGGACGAACACCGGGGAGCTGTTTTTT

J gene: TRBJ2-7
V gene: TRBV4-3
clone size: NA
D gene: NA
CDR3 protein: CASSSADTRVEEQYF
CDR3 DNA: TGCGCCAGCAGCTCAGCCGACACCAGGGTTGAGGAGCAGTACTTC

J gene: TRBJ2-1
V gene: TRBV3-1
clone size: NA
D gene: NA
CDR3 protein: CASSPRGLAWDEQFF
CDR3 DNA: TGTGCCAGCAGCCCTCGGGGACTCGCGTGGGATGAGCAGTTCTTC

J gene: TRBJ1-5
V gene: TRBV5-8
clone size: few
D gene: NA
CDR3 protein: CASTPPRGFNQPQHF
CDR3 DNA: TGTGCCAGCACCCCCCCGCGGGGATTCAATCAGCCCCAGCATTTT

J gene: TRBJ1-1
V gene: TRBV29-1
clone size: few
D gene: TRBD1
CDR3 protein: CSVKNRGYTEAFF
CDR3 DNA: TGCAGCGTCAAAAACAGGGGGTACACTGAAGCTTTCTTT

J gene: TRBJ2-1
V gene: TRBV7-2
clone size: few
D gene: NA
CDR3 protein: CASSPSAGMGYNEQFF
CDR3 DNA: TGTGCCAGCAGCCCCTCGGCCGGAATGGGCTACAATGAGCAGTTCTTC

J gene: TRBJ1-1
V gene: TRBV18
clone size: NA
D gene: TRBD1
CDR3 protein: CASSPGGQLNTEAFF
CDR3 DNA: TGTGCCAGCTCCCCCGGGGGACAGTTGAACACTGAAGCTTTCTTT

J gene: TRBJ2-2
V gene: TRBV20-1
clone size: few
D gene: NA
CDR3 protein: CSASGDGGDTGELFF
CDR3 DNA: TGCAGTGCTAGTGGTGACGGAGGCGACACCGGGGAGCTGTTTTTT

J gene: TRBJ2-7
V gene: TRBV5-1
clone size: NA
D gene: TRBD2
CDR3 protein: CASSILGGTYEQYF
CDR3 DNA: TGCGCCAGCAGCATCTTGGGGGGGACTTACGAGCAGTACTTC

J gene: TRBJ2-1
V gene: TRBV27
clone size: few
D gene: NA
CDR3 protein: CASSFYGGQAGNEQFF
CDR3 DNA: TGTGCCAGCAGTTTTTATGGCGGGCAGGCCGGCAATGAGCAGTTCTTC

J gene: TRBJ2-7
V gene: TRBV4-2
clone size: few
D gene: NA
CDR3 protein: CASSAWDGGYEQYF
CDR3 DNA: TGTGCCAGCAGCGCTTGGGACGGAGGCTACGAGCAGTACTTC

J gene: TRBJ2-1
V gene: TRBV20-1
clone size: few
D gene: TRBD2
CDR3 protein: CSATGTSGPSYNEQFF
CDR3 DNA: TGCAGTGCAACCGGGACTAGCGGACCCTCCTACAATGAGCAGTTCTTC

J gene: TRBJ2-7
V gene: TRBV28
clone size: once
D gene: NA
CDR3 protein: CASTSGGGKTYEQYF
CDR3 DNA: TGTGCCAGCACCTCCGGTGGGGGAAAAACCTACGAGCAGTACTTC

J gene: TRBJ2-3
V gene: TRBV7-2
clone size: NA
D gene: TRBD2
CDR3 protein: CASSPIAGGGTDTQYF
CDR3 DNA: TGTGCCAGCAGTCCAATAGCGGGAGGGGGCACAGATACGCAGTATTTT

J gene: TRBJ2-2
V gene: TRBV29-1
clone size: few
D gene: NA
CDR3 protein: CSVKGQPNTGELFF
CDR3 DNA: TGCAGCGTGAAAGGACAGCCGAACACCGGGGAGCTGTTTTTT

J gene: TRBJ2-2
V gene: TRBV7-3
clone size: NA
D gene: NA
CDR3 protein: CASSLSGYPGAGELFF
CDR3 DNA: TGTGCCAGCAGCTTATCCGGGTACCCCGGGGCCGGGGAGCTGTTTTTT

J gene: TRBJ2-5
V gene: TRBV7-2
clone size: NA
D gene: TRBD2
CDR3 protein: CASSSGDYIQETQYF
CDR3 DNA: TGTGCCAGCAGCAGCGGGGACTACATACAAGAGACCCAGTACTTC

J gene: TRBJ2-2
V gene: TRBV5-1
clone size: NA
D gene: TRBD2
CDR3 protein: CASSPTSQTNTGELFF
CDR3 DNA: TGCGCCAGCAGTCCGACTAGCCAAACGAACACCGGGGAGCTGTTTTTT

J gene: TRBJ2-3
V gene: TRBV11-2
clone size: NA
D gene: NA
CDR3 protein: CAPTRAGDTQYF
CDR3 DNA: TGTGCCCCGACACGAGCGGGAGATACGCAGTATTTT

J gene: TRBJ2-3
V gene: TRBV27
clone size: NA
D gene: NA
CDR3 protein: CASSRQTDWGFGTDTQYF
CDR3 DNA: TGTGCCAGCAGTCGACAAACGGATTGGGGATTTGGCACAGATACGCAGTATTTT

J gene: TRBJ1-2
V gene: TRBV5-6
clone size: NA
D gene: NA
CDR3 protein: CASSPNMDGYTF
CDR3 DNA: TGTGCCAGCAGTCCTAATATGGATGGCTACACCTTC

J gene: TRBJ2-1
V gene: TRBV4-2
clone size: NA
D gene: TRBD2
CDR3 protein: CASSQGREGRNEQFF
CDR3 DNA: TGTGCCAGCAGCCAAGGACGGGAGGGCCGGAATGAGCAGTTCTTC

J gene: TRBJ2-3
V gene: TRBV14
clone size: NA
D gene: NA
CDR3 protein: CASSGGVPTDTQYF
CDR3 DNA: TGTGCCAGCAGCGGCGGGGTCCCCACAGATACGCAGTATTTT